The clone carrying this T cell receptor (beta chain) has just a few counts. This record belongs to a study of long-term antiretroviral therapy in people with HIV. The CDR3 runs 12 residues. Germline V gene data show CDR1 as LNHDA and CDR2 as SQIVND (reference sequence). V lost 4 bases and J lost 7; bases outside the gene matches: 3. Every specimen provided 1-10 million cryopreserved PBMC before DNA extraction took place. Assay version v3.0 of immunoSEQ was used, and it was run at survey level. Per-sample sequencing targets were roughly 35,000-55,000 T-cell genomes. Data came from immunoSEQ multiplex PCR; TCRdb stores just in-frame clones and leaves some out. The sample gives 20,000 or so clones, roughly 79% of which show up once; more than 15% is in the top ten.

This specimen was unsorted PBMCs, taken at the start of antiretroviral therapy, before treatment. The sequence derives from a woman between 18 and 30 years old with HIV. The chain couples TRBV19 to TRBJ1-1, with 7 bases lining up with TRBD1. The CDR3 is CASSNRGGEAFF. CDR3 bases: TGTGCCAGTAGTAACAGGGGCGGTGAAGCTTTCTTT.